The 3 T cell receptor beta chains below all came from one sample that was sequenced in a study of shared clonotypes between healthy human individuals. Produced via immunoSEQ multiplex PCR; TCRdb's table is partial and in-frame only. This sample has some 1 million clones, with under 80% found just once. The sequenced sample was memory CD4+ T cells sorted from blood. Subset here: CD45RA-negative fraction. These receptors came from a young man in good health.

CDR3 sequence reads: CAYDRTSSTDTQYF. CDR3 DNA sequence: TGTGCCTACGACAGGACGTCTAGCACAGATACGCAGTATTTT. The rearrangement uses TRBV30 and TRBJ2-3; D might be TRBD1 (6 bases). Trimming took off 7 bases at V and 0 bases at J, with 14 bases between the two ends. CDR1 is GTSNPN, CDR2 SVGIG, per germline (reference sequence). The CDR3 is made up of 14 amino acids.

The chain has TRBV5-1 and TRBJ2-3; maybe TRBD2 (6 bases). V lost 0 bases to trimming and J lost 0 bases, with 11 bases between them. CDR1 is SGHRS and CDR2 is YFSETQ in the germline V gene. CDR3 length: 16 amino acids. In DNA form, the CDR3 reads TGCGCCAGCAGCTTGGCCGGGGGTCCTAGCACAGATACGCAGTATTTT. It is translated as CASSLAGGPSTDTQYF.

On this clone itself: This sequence may be a read error, since a much larger clone differs from it by one base. V gene TRBV11-2 combines with J gene TRBJ1-1; 7 bases are a match to TRBD1. CDR1 and CDR2 (germline): SGHAT, FQNNGV. This CDR3 spans 14 amino acids. V trimming: 5 bases; J trimming: 1 base; junction bases outside the gene matches: 4. The CDR3 bases are TGTGCCAGCAGCATCCGACAGGGGAACACTGAAGCTTTCTTT. Translated, it gives CASSIRQGNTEAFF. Drawing the rest from reference TRBV11-2 and TRBJ1-1, the complete variable domain is EAGVAQSPRYKIIEKRQSVAFWCNPISGHATLYWYQQILGQGPKLLIQFQNNGVVDDSQLPKDRFSAERLKGVDSTLKIQPAKLEDSAVYLCASSIRQGNTEAFFGQGTRLTVV.